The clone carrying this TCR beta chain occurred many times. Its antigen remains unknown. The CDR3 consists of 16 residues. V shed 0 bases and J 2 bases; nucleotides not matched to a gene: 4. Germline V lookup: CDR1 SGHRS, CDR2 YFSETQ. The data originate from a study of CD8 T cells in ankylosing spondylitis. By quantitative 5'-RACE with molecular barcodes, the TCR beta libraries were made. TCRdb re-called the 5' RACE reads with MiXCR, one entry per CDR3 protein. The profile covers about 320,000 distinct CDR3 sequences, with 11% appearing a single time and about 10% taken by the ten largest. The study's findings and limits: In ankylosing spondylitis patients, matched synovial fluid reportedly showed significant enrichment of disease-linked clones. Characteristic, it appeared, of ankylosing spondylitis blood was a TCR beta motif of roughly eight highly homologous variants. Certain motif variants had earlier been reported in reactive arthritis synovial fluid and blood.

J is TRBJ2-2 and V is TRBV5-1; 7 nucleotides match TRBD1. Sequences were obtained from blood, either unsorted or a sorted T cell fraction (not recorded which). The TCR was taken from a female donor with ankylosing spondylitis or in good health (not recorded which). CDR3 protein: CASSLARGRNTGELFF. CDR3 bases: TGCGCCAGCAGCTTGGCGAGGGGGCGCAACACCGGGGAGCTGTTTTTT.